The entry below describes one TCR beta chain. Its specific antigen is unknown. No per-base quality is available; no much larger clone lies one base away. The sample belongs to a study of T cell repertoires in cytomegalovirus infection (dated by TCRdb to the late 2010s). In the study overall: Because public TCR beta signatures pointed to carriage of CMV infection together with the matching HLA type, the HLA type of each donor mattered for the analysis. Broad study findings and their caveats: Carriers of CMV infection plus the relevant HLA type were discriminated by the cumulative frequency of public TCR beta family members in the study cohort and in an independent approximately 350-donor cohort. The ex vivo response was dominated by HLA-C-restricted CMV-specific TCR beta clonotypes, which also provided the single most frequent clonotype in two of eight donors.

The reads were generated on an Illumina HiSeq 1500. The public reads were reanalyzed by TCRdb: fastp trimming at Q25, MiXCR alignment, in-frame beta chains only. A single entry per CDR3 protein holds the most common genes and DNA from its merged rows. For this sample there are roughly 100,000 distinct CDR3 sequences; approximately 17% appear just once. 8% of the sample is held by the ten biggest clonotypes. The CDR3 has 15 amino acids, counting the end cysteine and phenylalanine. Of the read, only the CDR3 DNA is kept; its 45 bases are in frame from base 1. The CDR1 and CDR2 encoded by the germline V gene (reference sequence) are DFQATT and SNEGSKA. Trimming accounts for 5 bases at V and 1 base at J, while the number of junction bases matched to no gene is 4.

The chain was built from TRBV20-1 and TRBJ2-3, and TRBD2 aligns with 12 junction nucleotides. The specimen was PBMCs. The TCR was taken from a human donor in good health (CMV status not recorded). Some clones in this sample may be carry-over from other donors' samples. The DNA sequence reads TGCAGTGCTTTACTAGCGGGGGGCCGCACAGATACGCAGTATTTT. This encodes CSALLAGGRTDTQYF.